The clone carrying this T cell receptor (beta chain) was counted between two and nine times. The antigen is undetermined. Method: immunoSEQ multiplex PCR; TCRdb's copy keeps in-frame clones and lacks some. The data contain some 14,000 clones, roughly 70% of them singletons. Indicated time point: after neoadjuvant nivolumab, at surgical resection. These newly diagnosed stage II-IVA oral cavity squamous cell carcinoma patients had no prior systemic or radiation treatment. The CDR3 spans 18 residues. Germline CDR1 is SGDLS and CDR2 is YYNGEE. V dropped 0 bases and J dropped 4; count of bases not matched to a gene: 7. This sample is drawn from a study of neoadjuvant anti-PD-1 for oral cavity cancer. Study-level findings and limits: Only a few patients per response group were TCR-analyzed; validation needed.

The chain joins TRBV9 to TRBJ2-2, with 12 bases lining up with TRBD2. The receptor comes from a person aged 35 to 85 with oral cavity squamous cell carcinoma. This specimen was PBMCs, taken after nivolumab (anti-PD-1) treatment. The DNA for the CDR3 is TGTGCCAGCAGCGTAGCTTGGCTAGCGGGAGGGTCCACCGGGGAGCTGTTTTTT. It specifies CASSVAWLAGGSTGELFF.